There are a few counts of the clone carrying this T cell receptor beta chain. The germline V gene encodes CDR1 SEHNR and CDR2 FQNEAQ (reference sequence). The germline V and J ends were trimmed by 5 bases and 2 bases, with 13 bases remaining between them. The CDR3 contains 14 residues. Previously published methods and listed TCR primers were used for the bulk TCR libraries. TCRdb re-derived calls from the PCR reads in MiXCR, one entry per CDR3 protein. The data contain 400,000 to 600,000 distinct CDR3 sequences, around 23% of them singletons. This sample was included in a study of molecular identifiers for immune sequencing clone quantification. Overall study context: Replicate experiments took RNA from approximately 22,000 or 94,000 naive CD8 cells, divided it five ways and sequenced four.

The sequenced material came from naive CD8+ T cells from blood, with Jurkat cell RNA spiked in. Subset reported: FACS-sorted CD8+CD4-CCR7+CD45RA+ naive T cells. This sequence originates from a human donor in good health. Some libraries in this study had Jurkat cell RNA spiked in. The chain links TRBV7-9 to TRBJ2-7, with TRBD1 as a possible D gene (5 bases). DNA for the CDR3: TGTGCCAGCAGCCCCACGACAGCGACCTACGAGCAGTACTTC. Protein sequence: CASSPTTATYEQYF.